This T cell receptor (beta chain) was captured in a study of blood T cell repertoires in COVID-19. Overall study: Samples representing acute and convalescent COVID-19 were sourced from the United States, Italy and Spain. PBMCs, B-cell-depleted T cells, or T cells were the source of the cDNA or gDNA that made up the material.

TCRdb keeps only in-frame clones here, not all; method: immunoSEQ multiplex PCR. Among about 170,000 clones listed, about 83% were seen once. In this sample, this clone turned up many times. The CDR3 is 17 residues long. CDR1 and CDR2 from the germline V gene are MGHRA and YSYEKL. V trimming: 0 bases; J trimming: 5 bases; junction bases outside the gene matches: 8. The chain recombines TRBV4-1 with TRBJ2-1; the match to TRBD2 covers 9 bases. This TCR was recovered from an older woman who had recovered from COVID-19. Sequencing was done on a sample of peripheral blood. CDR3 sequence reads: CASSQELLAGLNNEQFF. The DNA of the CDR3 is TGCGCCAGCAGCCAAGAACTACTAGCGGGTCTTAACAATGAGCAGTTCTTC.